The 2 T cell receptor beta chains below all came from one sample that was sequenced in a study of OX40 agonist ivuxolimab in advanced cancers. Repertoires were generated with immunoSEQ multiplex PCR, while TCRdb's copy carries only in-frame clones and drops some. Of nearly 25,000 clones in the sample, more than 75% are singletons; the top ten hold 49%. This material consisted of CD4+ or CD8+ T cells sorted from blood, taken in a trial of the OX40 agonist ivuxolimab. The receptors shown here come from an adult with an advanced solid tumor such as melanoma, head and neck, liver or kidney cancer.

J is TRBJ2-5 and V is TRBV27; D gene uncertain. Germline assignment: CDR1 MNHEY and CDR2 SMNVEV (reference sequence). The CDR3 spans 13 residues. Trimming pared 2 bases from V and 5 bases from J, leaving 9 bases between. The CDR3 loop is CASSLAEHETQYF. The CDR3 DNA reads as TGTGCCAGCAGTTTAGCGGAACATGAGACCCAGTACTTC.

This chain links TRBV7-9 with TRBJ2-4, with 7 bases lining up with TRBD2. CDR3 length: 17 residues. In germline, CDR1 is SEHNR, CDR2 FQNEAQ (reference sequence). The trim removed 0 bases at V and 0 bases at J, leaving 5 bases unmatched. The chain's CDR3 is CASSLAGGRVAKNIQYF. The DNA for the CDR3 is TGTGCCAGCAGCTTAGCGGGTGGGAGGGTAGCCAAAAACATTCAGTACTTC.